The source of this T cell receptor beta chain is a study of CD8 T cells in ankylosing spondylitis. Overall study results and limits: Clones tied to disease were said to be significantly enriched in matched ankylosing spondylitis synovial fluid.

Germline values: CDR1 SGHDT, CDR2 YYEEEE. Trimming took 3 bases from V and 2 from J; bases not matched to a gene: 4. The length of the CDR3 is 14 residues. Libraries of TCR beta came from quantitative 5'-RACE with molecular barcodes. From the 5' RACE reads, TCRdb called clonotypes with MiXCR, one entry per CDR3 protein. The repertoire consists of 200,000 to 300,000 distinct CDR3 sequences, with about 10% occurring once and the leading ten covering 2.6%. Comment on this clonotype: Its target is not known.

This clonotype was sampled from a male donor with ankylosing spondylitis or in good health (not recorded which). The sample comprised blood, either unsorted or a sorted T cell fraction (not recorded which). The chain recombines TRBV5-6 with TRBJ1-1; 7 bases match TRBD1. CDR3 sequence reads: CASSSTGVNTEAFF. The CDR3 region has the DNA TGTGCCAGCAGCTCAACAGGGGTTAACACTGAAGCTTTCTTT.